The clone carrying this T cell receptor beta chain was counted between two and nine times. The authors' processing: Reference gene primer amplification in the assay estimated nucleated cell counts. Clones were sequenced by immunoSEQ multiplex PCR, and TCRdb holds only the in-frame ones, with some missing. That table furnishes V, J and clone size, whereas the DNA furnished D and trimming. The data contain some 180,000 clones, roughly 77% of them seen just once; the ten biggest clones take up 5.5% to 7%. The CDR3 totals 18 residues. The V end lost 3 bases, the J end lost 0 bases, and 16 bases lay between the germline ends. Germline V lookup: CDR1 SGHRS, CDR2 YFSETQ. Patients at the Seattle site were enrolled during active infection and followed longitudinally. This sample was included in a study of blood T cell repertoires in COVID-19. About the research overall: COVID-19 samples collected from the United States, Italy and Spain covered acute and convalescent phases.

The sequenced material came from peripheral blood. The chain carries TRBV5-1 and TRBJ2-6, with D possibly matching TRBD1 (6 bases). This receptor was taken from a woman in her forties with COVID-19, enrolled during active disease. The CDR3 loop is CASSSVGQGLSGANVLTF. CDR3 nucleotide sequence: TGCGCCAGCAGCTCGGTGGGACAAGGCCTCTCTGGGGCCAACGTCCTGACTTTC.